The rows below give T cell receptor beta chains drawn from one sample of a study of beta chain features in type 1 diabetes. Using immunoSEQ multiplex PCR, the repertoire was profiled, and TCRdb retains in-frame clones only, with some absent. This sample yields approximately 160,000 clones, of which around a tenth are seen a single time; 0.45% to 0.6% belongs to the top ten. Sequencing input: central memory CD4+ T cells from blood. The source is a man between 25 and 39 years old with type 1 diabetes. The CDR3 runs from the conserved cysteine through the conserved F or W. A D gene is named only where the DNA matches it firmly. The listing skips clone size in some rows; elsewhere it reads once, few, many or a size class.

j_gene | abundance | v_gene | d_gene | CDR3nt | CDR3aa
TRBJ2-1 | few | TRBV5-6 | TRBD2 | TGTGCCAGCAGCTCCGGACTAGCGGGAGCGTTTGAGCAGTTCTTC | CASSSGLAGAFEQFF
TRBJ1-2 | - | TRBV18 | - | TGTGCCAGCTCACCGGACAGTAACTATGGCTACACCTTC | CASSPDSNYGYTF
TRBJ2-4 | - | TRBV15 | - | TGTGCCACCAGCAGAGACCTAGCCAAAAACATTCAGTACTTC | CATSRDLAKNIQYF
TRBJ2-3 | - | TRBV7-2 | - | TGTGCCAGCAGCTTAGAATCAGGTGACACCTTACAGGCAGATACGCAGTATTTT | CASSLESGDTLQADTQYF
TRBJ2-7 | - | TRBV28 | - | TGTGCCAGCAGTTCTATAATCTGGGAGCAGTACTTC | CASSSIIWEQYF
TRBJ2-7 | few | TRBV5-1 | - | TGCGCCAGCAGCACTCAGGGGACAAACTCCTACGAGCAGTACTTC | CASSTQGTNSYEQYF
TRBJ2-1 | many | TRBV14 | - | TGTGCCAGCAGCGAATTACTAGCCGGCTACAATGAGCAGTTCTTC | CASSELLAGYNEQFF
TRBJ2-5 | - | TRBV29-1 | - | TGCAGCGTCGGGGGAGGGGGAGAGACCCAGTACTTC | CSVGGGGETQYF
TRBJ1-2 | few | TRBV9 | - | TGTGCCAGCAGCGTGGACAGTTTCAGTTATGGCTACACCTTC | CASSVDSFSYGYTF
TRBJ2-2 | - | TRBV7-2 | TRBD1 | TGTGCCAGCGCCGGGACAGAGGGCAGATCGAACACCGGGGAGCTGTTTTTT | CASAGTEGRSNTGELFF
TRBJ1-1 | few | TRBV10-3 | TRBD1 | TGTGCCACCAGGGCCGGGACAGGGATCTTGAACACTGAAGCTTTCTTT | CATRAGTGILNTEAFF
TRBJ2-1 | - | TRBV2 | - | TGTGCCAGCAGTGTAGAGAATGAGCAGTTCTTC | CASSVENEQFF
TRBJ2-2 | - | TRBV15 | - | TGTGCCACCAGCAGGGAGGCCGGGGAGCTGTTTTTT | CATSREAGELFF
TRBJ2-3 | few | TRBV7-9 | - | TGTGCCAGCAGCTTAGTTGCGGATACGCAGTATTTT | CASSLVADTQYF
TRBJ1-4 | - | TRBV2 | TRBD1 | TGTGCCAGCAGTGAACGGACAGGGGGTAATGAAAAACTGTTTTTT | CASSERTGGNEKLFF
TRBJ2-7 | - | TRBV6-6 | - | TGTGCCAGCAGTTCGCAGGGGAGATCCTACGAGCAGTACTTC | CASSSQGRSYEQYF
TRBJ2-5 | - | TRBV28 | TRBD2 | TGTGCCAGCATGGGGGGAGCGGGAGGGCAAGAGACCCAGTACTTC | CASMGGAGGQETQYF
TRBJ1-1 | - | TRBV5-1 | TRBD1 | TGCGCCACGAGGGCCGGGACAGGGGCCACTGAAGCTTTCTTT | CATRAGTGATEAFF
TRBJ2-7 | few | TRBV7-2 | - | TGTGCCAGCAGCCAGGCTGAGGGACTCTACGAGCAGTACTTC | CASSQAEGLYEQYF
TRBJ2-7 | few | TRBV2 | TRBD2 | TGTGCCAGCAAGACTAGCGGGACCTACGAGCAGTACTTC | CASKTSGTYEQYF
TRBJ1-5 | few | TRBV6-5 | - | TGTGCCAGCAGTTACTCATATAGCAATCAGCCCCAGCATTTT | CASSYSYSNQPQHF
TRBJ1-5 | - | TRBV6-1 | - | TGTGCCAGCAGTGCGGGCATGGAGGGCAATCAGCCCCAGCATTTT | CASSAGMEGNQPQHF
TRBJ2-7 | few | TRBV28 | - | TGTGCCAGCAGACTGCAGGGGAACCACGAGCAGTACTTC | CASRLQGNHEQYF
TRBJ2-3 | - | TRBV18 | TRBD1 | TGTGCCAGCTCACCACTTGGGACAGGGAGCTATACGCAGTATTTT | CASSPLGTGSYTQYF
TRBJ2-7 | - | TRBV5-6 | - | TGTGCCAGCAGCTTGTGGGGCGCCTACGAGCAGTACTTC | CASSLWGAYEQYF
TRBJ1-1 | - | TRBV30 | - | TGTGCCTGGACGAGGGAATTTAACACTGAAGCTTTCTTT | CAWTREFNTEAFF
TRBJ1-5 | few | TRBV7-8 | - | TGTGCCAGCAGCCCAGGGAAGGATCAGCCCCAGCATTTT | CASSPGKDQPQHF
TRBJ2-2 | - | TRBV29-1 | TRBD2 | TGCAGCGTCGTCCAAGGACTAGCGGGAGTGAACACCGGGGAGCTGTTTTTT | CSVVQGLAGVNTGELFF
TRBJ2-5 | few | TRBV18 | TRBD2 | TGTGCCAGCTCACCACCGCTAGCGGGAGTGCGAGAGACCCAGTACTTC | CASSPPLAGVRETQYF
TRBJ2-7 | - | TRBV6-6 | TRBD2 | TGTGCCAGCGCGGGACTAGCGGGAGACGAGCAGTACTTC | CASAGLAGDEQYF
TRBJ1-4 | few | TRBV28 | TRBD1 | TGTGCCAGCAGTTTATCGGGACAGGGGCGGGAAAAACTGTTTTTT | CASSLSGQGREKLFF
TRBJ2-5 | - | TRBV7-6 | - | TGTGCCAGCAGCTTATATCGGGAGACCCAGTACTTC | CASSLYRETQYF
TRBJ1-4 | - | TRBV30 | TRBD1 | TGTGCCTGGAGGAGCGAAGGGGGCGTACGTGAAAAACTGTTTTTT | CAWRSEGGVREKLFF
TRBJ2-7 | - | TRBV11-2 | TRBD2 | TGTGCCAGCAGGCCTCTAGCGGGATTGTTTCAGCAGTACTTC | CASRPLAGLFQQYF
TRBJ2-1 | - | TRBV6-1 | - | TGTGCCAGCCGCAATGCCGGGGGAAGCGAGCAGTTCTTC | CASRNAGGSEQFF
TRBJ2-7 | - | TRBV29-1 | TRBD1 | TGCAGCGTTGGCTGGGGCGGGACAGGGGTGTTCGACGAGCAGTACTTC | CSVGWGGTGVFDEQYF
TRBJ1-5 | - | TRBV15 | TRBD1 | TGTGCCACCAGCAGACAGGGGGATCAGCCCCAGCATTTT | CATSRQGDQPQHF
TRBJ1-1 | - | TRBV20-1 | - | TGCAGTGCGAGTCGTGAGGATGAAGCTTTCTTT | CSASREDEAFF
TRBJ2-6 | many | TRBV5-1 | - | TGCGCCAGCAGCTTGGCCGGCTCTGGGGCCAACGTCCTGACTTTC | CASSLAGSGANVLTF
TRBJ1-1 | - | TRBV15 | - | TGTGCCACCAGCAGAGATAGGAGGACTCGGGGTGAAGCTTTCTTT | CATSRDRRTRGEAFF
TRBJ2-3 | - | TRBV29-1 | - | TGCAGCGTTGTGTCCCCAGGCACAGATACGCAGTATTTT | CSVVSPGTDTQYF
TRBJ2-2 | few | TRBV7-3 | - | TGTGCCAGCAGCTTAGGGCATATGGACACCGGGGAGCTGTTTTTT | CASSLGHMDTGELFF
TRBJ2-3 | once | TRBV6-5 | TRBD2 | TGTGCCAGCAGTTACGGGGGACTAAGCACAGATACGCAGTATTTT | CASSYGGLSTDTQYF
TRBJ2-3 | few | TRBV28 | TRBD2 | TGTGCCAGCCTAAGGGGTGGGAGGGCCTTAGATACGCAGTATTTT | CASLRGGRALDTQYF
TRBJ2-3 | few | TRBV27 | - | TGTGCCAGCTCGGGACAGATAGCGGGATCGAAGGATACGCAGTATTTT | CASSGQIAGSKDTQYF
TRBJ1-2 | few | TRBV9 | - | TGTGCCAGCAGCGTAGACTCCGATGGCTACACCTTC | CASSVDSDGYTF
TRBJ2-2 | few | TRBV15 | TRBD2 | TGTGCCGTACAGAGCGGGATGTCCACCGGGGAGCTGTTTTTT | CAVQSGMSTGELFF
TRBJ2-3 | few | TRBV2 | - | TGTGCCAGCGGAGGGACGGTGATTAGCACAGATACGCAGTATTTT | CASGGTVISTDTQYF
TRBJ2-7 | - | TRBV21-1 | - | TGTGCCAGCAGCAAAGGGAGGACCGAGCAGTACTTC | CASSKGRTEQYF
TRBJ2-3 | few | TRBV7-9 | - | TGTGCCAGCAGCTTAAAGCGCAACACAGATACGCAGTATTTT | CASSLKRNTDTQYF
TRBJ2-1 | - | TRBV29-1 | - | TGCAGCGTTGGGCCTGACGGGGAGGAGCAGTTCTTC | CSVGPDGEEQFF
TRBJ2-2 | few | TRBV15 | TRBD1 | TGTGCCACCAGCAGAGGGACAGGGTCCGGGGAGCTGTTTTTT | CATSRGTGSGELFF
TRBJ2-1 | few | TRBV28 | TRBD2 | TGTGCCAGCAGTTTGGTGGGACTAGCTATAGCCTCCAATGAGCAGTTCTTC | CASSLVGLAIASNEQFF
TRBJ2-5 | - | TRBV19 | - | TGTGCCAGTAGTACCAACAGGGGCGCCGGGGGAGAGACCCAGTACTTC | CASSTNRGAGGETQYF
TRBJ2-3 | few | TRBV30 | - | TGTGCCTGGGCCCCATCCGGGACGCAGTATTTT | CAWAPSGTQYF
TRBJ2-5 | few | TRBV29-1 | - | TGCAGCGTTGAGACTGTTGACCAGTACTTC | CSVETVDQYF
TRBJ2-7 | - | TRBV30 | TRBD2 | TGTGCCTGGAGTGAGCGGGGGGACGAGCAGTACTTC | CAWSERGDEQYF